Following are 20 T cell receptor beta chains from one sample sequenced in a study of blood T cell repertoires in COVID-19. Produced via immunoSEQ multiplex PCR; TCRdb's table is partial and in-frame only. Seen here are fewer than 250,000 clones, around four fifths observed once, and the top ten hold around 20%. Material: peripheral blood. These receptors came from a human donor in a cohort sampled during active COVID-19.

The V and J genes are TRBV5-4 and TRBJ2-2; TRBD2 might be the D (5 bases). The CDR3 is 15 residues long. V was trimmed by 0 bases and J by 5 bases, leaving 11 bases between them. CDR1 is SGHNT and CDR2 is YYREEE in the germline V gene (reference sequence). CDR3 nucleotide sequence: TGTGCCAGCAGCTTGGCGGGGTTTGGGACCGGGGAGCTGTTTTTT. This codes for CASSLAGFGTGELFF.

J is TRBJ2-3 and V is TRBV28; no reliable D call. Looked up from germline, CDR1 is MDHEN and CDR2 is SYDVKM. CDR3 length: 13 residues. Trimming shortened V by 7 bases and J by 6 bases, and 14 bases separated the two germline ends. The CDR3 loop is CASTLNLGDTQYF. In DNA, the CDR3 is TGTGCCAGCACCCTGAACCTAGGCGATACGCAGTATTTT.

As concerns this clone: The sample contains more than one DNA sequence encoding this CDR3. This chain links TRBV5-1 with TRBJ1-1; D not resolved. Looked up from germline, CDR1 is SGHRS and CDR2 is YFSETQ. There are 13 residues in the CDR3. V shed 0 bases and J shed 0 bases, with 3 bases lying between them. The CDR3 region is CASSLAVNTEAFF. Here the CDR3 DNA reads TGCGCCAGCAGCTTGGCGGTGAACACTGAAGCTTTCTTT.

The rearrangement links TRBV5-8 to TRBJ1-5, with D uncertain. V lost 0 bases, J lost 2 bases, and 9 bases lay in between. CDR3 size: 15 residues. Germline CDR1 and CDR2: SGHTS and YDEGEE. The CDR3 sequence is CASSLDAVRNQPQHF. The CDR3 DNA reads as TGTGCCAGCAGCTTGGATGCAGTCCGCAATCAGCCCCAGCATTTT.

The genes are TRBV5-1 and TRBJ1-2; no clear D. CDR1 is SGHRS, CDR2 YFSETQ, per germline. V lost 5 bases and J lost 1, with 9 bases in between. The CDR3 covers 13 residues. The DNA of the CDR3 is TGCGCCAGCAGGAAGCCAAGTAACTATGGCTACACCTTC. Its protein is CASRKPSNYGYTF.

This clone was seen only once. The chain recombines TRBV4-2 with TRBJ1-2, with 7 bases aligning to TRBD1. Looked up from germline, CDR1 is LGHNA and CDR2 is YNFKEQ. The CDR3 length is 14 residues. V gave up 1 base and J gave up 6 bases; unmatched junction bases: 5. This chain's CDR3 is CASSQARGRNGYTF. The CDR3 nucleotides are TGTGCCAGCAGCCAAGCCAGGGGGAGAAATGGCTACACCTTC.

The chain links TRBV24-1 to TRBJ2-3, with 11 nucleotides matching TRBD2. V shed 4 bases and J 2 bases; nucleotides not matched to a gene: 10. There are 18 residues in the CDR3. Germline assignment: CDR1 KGHDR and CDR2 SFDVKD. The CDR3 sequence is CATSETSGTSGNTDTQYF. DNA of the CDR3: TGTGCCACCAGTGAAACCTCCGGGACTAGCGGTAACACAGATACGCAGTATTTT.

V and J are TRBV12-3 or TRBV12-4 and TRBJ1-4; a possible D gene is TRBD1 (5 bases). V lost 6 bases and J lost 10, with 15 bases in between. The CDR3 consists of 13 residues. The CDR3 spells CASSQNQGAKLFF. CDR3 nucleotides: TGTGCCAGCAGCCAGAACCAAGGGGCAAAACTGTTTTTT.

The genes are TRBV14 and TRBJ2-5; possible D gene TRBD2, 5 bases. This CDR3 is 15 amino acids long. Germline-derived CDR1 and CDR2 are SGHDN and FVKESK. V lost 0 bases and J 7 bases, leaving 15 bases between the germline ends. This CDR3 is CASSQETGGFATQYF. Written as DNA, the CDR3 is TGTGCCAGCAGCCAAGAGACTGGAGGTTTTGCGACCCAGTACTTC.

For the CDR3, the DNA is TGTGCCAGCAGACTAGGGCTGAGGATACTAGAAGCTTTCTTT. This gives the protein CASRLGLRILEAFF. The chain couples TRBV11-3 to TRBJ1-1, with D unresolved. The V gene's germline CDR1 is SGHNT and CDR2 YENEEA. The CDR3 is 14 amino acids. V was trimmed by 6 bases and J by 8 bases, leaving 19 bases between them.

The chain carries TRBV28 and TRBJ2-1, with TRBD2 matching 9 bases. The V gene end was trimmed by 7 bases and the J gene end by 10 bases; junction bases not matched to a gene: 14. This CDR3 region has 15 residues. Germline-derived CDR1 and CDR2 are MDHEN and SYDVKM. In nucleotides, the CDR3 is TGTGCCAGCACTCGGGCGGGACTAGCTTTTCTCGAGCAGTTCTTC. Translated, it gives CASTRAGLAFLEQFF.

CDR3: CSAGLAGDFYEQYF. The CDR3 DNA reads TGCAGCGCGGGACTAGCGGGAGACTTCTACGAGCAGTACTTC. This chain joins TRBV29-1 and TRBJ2-7; 14 positions agree with TRBD2. The CDR3 spans 14 residues. Germline loops: CDR1 SQVTM, CDR2 ANQGSEA. The trim removed 7 bases at V and 3 bases at J, leaving 5 bases unmatched.

The rearrangement uses TRBV2 and TRBJ1-5, with D possibly TRBD1 on 6 matching bases. V was clipped by 6 bases and J by 6 bases, with 12 bases between them. CDR1 and CDR2 (germline): SNHLY, FYNNEI. The CDR3 consists of 13 residues. For the CDR3, the DNA is TGTGCCAGCAGGTCGCAGGGGAGTCAGCCCCAGCATTTT. Translation: CASRSQGSQPQHF.

The rearrangement links TRBV27 to TRBJ2-5; 12 bases align to TRBD1. CDR1 and CDR2 from the germline V gene are MNHEY and SMNVEV (reference sequence). V dropped 6 bases and J dropped 5; count of bases not matched to a gene: 10. The CDR3 length is 16 residues. The CDR3 region has the DNA TGTGCCAGCAGAGCCGGGACAGGGGGCGCGGGGGAGACCCAGTACTTC. Amino acids: CASRAGTGGAGETQYF.

The V call is TRBV11-2, the J call TRBJ1-2, with 9 bases aligning to TRBD1. Trimming at V came to 2 bases and at J to 0 bases, leaving 7 bases not matched to a gene. In germline, CDR1 is SGHAT, CDR2 FQNNGV. The CDR3 totals 17 residues. This chain's CDR3 is CASSLYGTGSANYGYTF. The DNA of the CDR3 is TGTGCCAGCAGCTTATATGGGACAGGGTCTGCTAACTATGGCTACACCTTC.

The rearrangement joins TRBV2 to TRBJ2-3; D gene ambiguous. The CDR3 has 16 amino acids. The V gene lost 7 bases and the J gene lost 3 bases, with 20 bases spanning the gap. Per the germline V gene, CDR1 is SNHLY and CDR2 is FYNNEI. As DNA, the CDR3 is TGTGCCAGCACGCCCAACCCGGGTCTCGGGACAGATACGCAGTATTTT. It encodes CASTPNPGLGTDTQYF. Drawing the rest from reference TRBV2 and TRBJ2-3, the complete variable domain is EPEVTQTPSHQVTQMGQEVILRCVPISNHLYFYWYRQILGQKVEFLVSFYNNEISEKSEIFDDQFSVERPDGSNFTLKIRSTKLEDSAMYFCASTPNPGLGTDTQYFGPGTRLTVL.

The rearrangement uses TRBV3-1 (or the pseudogene TRBV3-2) and TRBJ2-3; TRBD1 matches at 8 bases. Germline V gene lookup returns CDR1 LGHDT and CDR2 YNNKEL (reference sequence). CDR3 size: 15 residues. Trimming cost V 3 bases and J 3 bases; bases outside gene matches: 5. The CDR3 region has the DNA TGTGCCAGCAGCCATGACAGGGGTTGGACAGATACGCAGTATTTT. Translation: CASSHDRGWTDTQYF.

The chain recombines TRBV5-1 with TRBJ2-5; D is possibly TRBD2 (6 bases). The V gene lost 3 bases and the J gene lost 4 bases, with 10 bases spanning the gap. Germline V gene sequence: CDR1 SGHRS, CDR2 YFSETQ. The CDR3 is 13 amino acids. CDR3 in DNA: TGCGCCAGCAGCTGGACTATTCCAGAGACCCAGTACTTC. Protein product: CASSWTIPETQYF.

J is TRBJ1-2 and V is TRBV6-2 or TRBV6-3; 7 bases fit TRBD1. From germline, CDR1 is MNHEY and CDR2 SVGEGT. This CDR3 is 15 amino acids long. Trimming took 6 bases from V and 0 from J; bases not matched to a gene: 7. CDR3 bases: TGTGCCAGCAGCCACACAGGGGTAACTAACTATGGCTACACCTTC. Residues: CASSHTGVTNYGYTF.

J is TRBJ1-5 and V is TRBV29-1; tentative D call: TRBD1 (6 bases). Trimming pared 4 bases from V and 0 bases from J, leaving 13 bases between. Germline V gene lookup returns CDR1 SQVTM and CDR2 ANQGSEA. This CDR3 is 15 amino acids long. This CDR3 is CSVGFSGDSNQPQHF. CDR3 nucleotide sequence: TGCAGCGTTGGTTTCTCAGGGGATAGCAATCAGCCCCAGCATTTT.